This T cell receptor beta chain is from a study of CD8 T cells in Susac syndrome. From blood CD8+ and CD4+ T cells, the TCR beta chain was sequenced. This CDR3 has 13 amino acids. V dropped 6 bases and J dropped 1 base, with 13 bases sitting between them. In germline, CDR1 is GTSNPN, CDR2 SVGIG (reference sequence). Roughly 0.45 to 1 ug RNA was reverse transcribed with random hexamers. Coverage of TCR beta CDR3 amplification by immunoSEQ multiplex PCR extended to 54 Vbeta and 13 Jbeta. From the immunoSEQ multiplex PCR reads, TCRdb called clonotypes with MiXCR, one entry per CDR3 protein. The sample lists about 150,000 distinct CDR3 sequences; approximately 94% were seen once.

The chain links TRBV30 to TRBJ2-7, with unresolved D. The TCR sequence derives from a human donor with multiple sclerosis. The source material was CD8+ T cells from PBMCs. As DNA, the CDR3 is TGTGCCTGTTGGGCGGCGTGGTCCTACGAGCAGTACTTC. Translated: CACWAAWSYEQYF.